This TCR beta chain is drawn from a study of cytomegalovirus exposure and HLA in healthy donors. Findings and caveats of the study: Rare TCR sequences dominated, though some public TCRs recurred in many donors.

Regarding this clone: Its antigen is unknown.

Clones were sequenced by immunoSEQ multiplex PCR, and TCRdb holds only the in-frame ones, with some missing. The repertoire holds 40,000 to 55,000 clones, with approximately 93% as singletons. The approximately 120-subject validation cohort, separate from the roughly 700-subject first cohort, included the donors. Germline V gene data show CDR1 as GTSNPN and CDR2 as SVGIG (reference sequence). V was trimmed by 1 base and J by 0 bases, leaving 10 bases between them. The CDR3 sequence is 15 residues long. This receptor was identified in a woman aged 18 to 35 in good health and CMV-seronegative. The sample comprised PBMCs. The chain couples TRBV30 to TRBJ1-5; D possibly corresponds to TRBD1 (6 bases). The DNA of the CDR3 is TGTGCCTGGAGTGCCCTGACAGGTAGCAATCAGCCCCAGCATTTT. Protein product: CAWSALTGSNQPQHF.